This T cell receptor (beta chain) was profiled in a study of blood T cells in healthy people across ages. Overall study results and limits: Strongly correlated with naive T cell percentage was TCR beta diversity.

A minimum of 7 million PBMCs was isolated per sample. A J-beta primer mix and a sample-barcoded 5' primer were used in a second PCR of about 7 to 11 cycles. Each cDNA molecule received a tag from a template-switch adaptor that had 12 random nucleotides. TCRdb re-called the 5' RACE reads through MiXCR, storing one row per CDR3 protein. The sample carries about 580,000 distinct CDR3 sequences, under 55% recorded once. For this clonotype: What it binds is not known.

The germline V gene encodes CDR1 SQVTM and CDR2 ANQGSEA. Trimming left V 7 bases short and J 5 bases short, with 14 bases between. The CDR3 is 13 amino acids. The receptor was isolated from a man aged 80 or over in good health. Sequenced material: blood. The J gene is TRBJ2-2, the V gene TRBV29-1; maybe TRBD1 (7 bases). The CDR3 bases are TGCAGCGGTAACAGGGGAGGTACCGGGGAGCTGTTTTTT. It translates to CSGNRGGTGELFF.